This T cell receptor (beta chain) comes out of a study of identical twins. cDNA molecules carried unique molecular identifiers, and template switching added a universal primer site. A single record per CDR3 protein comes from TCRdb applying MiXCR to the 5' RACE reads. The table lists 520,000 or so distinct CDR3 sequences, around 20% of them singletons. Germline CDR1 SGHVS, CDR2 FNYEAQ. The CDR3 extends over 14 amino acids. V lost 2 bases to trimming and J lost 5 bases, with 13 bases between them. This same sample was also taken into another study, of T cells expressing NK-cell markers. That paper adds: HCMV seropositivity characterized most of the eight sequenced donors, and seronegativity one. Anti-gamma-delta TCR antibody use in several experiments restricted sorting to alpha-beta TCR T cells. HCMV specificity of expanded NKG2C+ T cell clones remained unclear.

This TCR came from a woman aged 18 to 35 in good health. The chain has TRBV7-6 and TRBJ2-7; D is uncertain. Sequencing used CD4+ T cells sorted from blood. CDR3 loop: CASSLRGHGDEQYF. CDR3 nucleotides: TGTGCCAGCAGCTTACGAGGTCATGGGGACGAGCAGTACTTC.